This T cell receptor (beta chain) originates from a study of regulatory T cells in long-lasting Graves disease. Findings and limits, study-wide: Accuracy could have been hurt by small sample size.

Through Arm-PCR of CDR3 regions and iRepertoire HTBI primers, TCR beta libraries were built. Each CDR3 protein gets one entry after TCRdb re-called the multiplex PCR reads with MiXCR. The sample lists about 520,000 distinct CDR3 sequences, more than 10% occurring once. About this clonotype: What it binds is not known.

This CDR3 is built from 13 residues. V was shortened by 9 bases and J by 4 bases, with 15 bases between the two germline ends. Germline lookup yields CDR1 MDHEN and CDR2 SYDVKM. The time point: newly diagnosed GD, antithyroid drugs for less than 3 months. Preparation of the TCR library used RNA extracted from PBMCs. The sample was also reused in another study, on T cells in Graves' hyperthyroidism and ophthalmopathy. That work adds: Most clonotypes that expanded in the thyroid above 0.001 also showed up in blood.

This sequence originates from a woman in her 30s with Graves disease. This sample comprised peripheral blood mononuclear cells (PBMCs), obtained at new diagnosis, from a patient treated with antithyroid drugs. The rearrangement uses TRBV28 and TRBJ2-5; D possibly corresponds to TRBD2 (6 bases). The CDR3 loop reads CASRVGGTETQYF. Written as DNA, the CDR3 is TGTGCCAGTCGTGTCGGGGGTACAGAGACCCAGTACTTC.